This TCR beta chain was retrieved from a study of shared clonotypes between healthy human individuals. Concerning this clone: The antigen remains unidentified.

In germline, CDR1 is SGHNT, CDR2 YYREEE (reference sequence). This CDR3 spans 15 amino acids. V lost 2 bases, J lost 1 base, and 4 bases stayed unmatched. Partitioning of CD4+ cells yielded a CD45RA+ naive subset and a CD45RA-negative memory subset. Notes on the study in general: What naive subsets generally showed was a larger estimated richness than memory subsets showed. Genetic and exposure-history diversity was limited by the few donors.

Each cell subset's genomic DNA was divided evenly among several immunoSEQ plates. The data were produced by immunoSEQ multiplex PCR, yet TCRdb's version contains in-frame clones alone and is incomplete. The sample has about 1 million clones, approximately 80% seen once. Source material: memory CD4+ T cells from PBMCs. Indicated subset: CD45RA-negative fraction. V is TRBV5-4 and J is TRBJ2-7; 9 bases agree with TRBD2. This receptor was obtained from a man younger than 35 in good health. Some clones in this sample may be carry-over from other donors' samples. The CDR3 DNA reads as TGTGCCAGCAGCTTATCTAGCGGGATTTCCTACGAGCAGTACTTC. It codes for CASSLSSGISYEQYF.